This TCR beta chain was found in a study of shared clonotypes between healthy human individuals. Assay used: immunoSEQ multiplex PCR; TCRdb lists only in-frame clones, some missing. The sample yields roughly 2,000,000 clones, approximately 95% seen once. About this clone: Its target is unknown. Within the sample, other DNA sequences also encode this same CDR3.

Terminally differentiated effector memory CD45RA+ cells were excluded by CCR7 positive selection of CD45RO-negative cells. Findings of the study overall: Relative to clonotypes present in all four donors, those not shared had lower generation probabilities. The study found 4.5% to 6% of naive CD4 clonotypes shared across several donors.

From germline, CDR1 is MNHNS and CDR2 SASEGT. Trimming removed 3 bases from V and 2 bases from J; junction bases left unmatched: 2. The CDR3 loop spans 15 amino acids. The V gene is TRBV6-1, the J gene TRBJ2-7; 12 nucleotides match TRBD1. The sequence was collected from a man between 18 and 35 years old in good health. Sequenced input: naive CD8+ T cells sorted from blood. This CDR3 is CASSEGTGGPYEQYF. DNA for the CDR3: TGTGCCAGCAGTGAGGGGACAGGGGGCCCCTACGAGCAGTACTTC.